This section outlines one T cell receptor (beta chain) sequence together with its context. Template-switching 5'RACE yielded the TCR cDNA; a universal primer site and UMIs were added in the process. Via MiXCR, TCRdb re-called the 5' RACE reads, giving one row per CDR3 protein. The sample contains some 600,000 distinct CDR3 sequences, 9% to 15% of which appear only once. This entry comes from a study of T cells after yellow fever vaccination. Trimming took 6 bases from V and 6 from J; bases not matched to a gene: 10. The CDR3 consists of 16 residues. Per the germline V gene, CDR1 is ENHRY and CDR2 is SYGVKD.

The chain is built from TRBV10-3 and TRBJ2-2; 10 nucleotides agree with TRBD2. The starting material was PBMCs, obtained on the day of the yellow fever booster vaccination. This clonotype originated in a man younger than 45 who received the YFV17D yellow fever vaccine. The CDR3 spells CAISLGLAGVAGELFF. The CDR3 DNA sequence: TGTGCCATCAGCCTGGGTCTAGCGGGAGTTGCCGGGGAGCTGTTTTTT.